This TCR beta chain was captured in a study of cytomegalovirus exposure and HLA in healthy donors. General study findings and limits: According to a later analysis, most TCR beta chains associated with CMV appeared HLA-restricted.

PCR amplification relied on 60 Vbeta primers (plus 13 Jbeta primers). TCRdb keeps only in-frame clones here, not all; method: immunoSEQ multiplex PCR. The sample lists approximately 150,000 clones, 70% to 80% seen once, with around an eighth in the top ten. There are 14 residues in the CDR3. Per germline, CDR1 MDHEN and CDR2 SYDVKM. The V end lost 4 bases, the J end lost 5 bases, and 12 bases lay between the germline ends. A word on this clone: The antigen is undetermined.

Sequencing used PBMCs. The V gene is TRBV28, the J gene TRBJ2-1; a possible D gene is TRBD2 (5 bases). The receptor was derived from a woman between 40 and 50 years old in good health and CMV-seronegative. CDR3: CASSSPGFNNEQFF. CDR3 in DNA: TGTGCCAGCAGTTCCCCGGGGTTTAACAATGAGCAGTTCTTC. Full variable domain (rest looked up from reference TRBV28 and TRBJ2-1): DVKVTQSSRYLVKRTGEKVFLECVQDMDHENMFWYRQDPGLGLRLIYFSYDVKMKEKGDIPEGYSVSREKKERFSLILESASTNQTSMYLCASSSPGFNNEQFFGPGTRLTVL.